The subject of this entry is one TCR beta chain. Only in-frame clones appear in the TCRdb table, and some are missing; sequencing was by immunoSEQ multiplex PCR. Found here are approximately 250,000 clones, 84% of them singletons; the top ten hold about 2%. This record comes from a study of blood T cell repertoires in COVID-19. Across the study: The United States, Italy and Spain provided the acute and convalescent COVID-19 samples. Sources were T cells, B-cell-depleted T cells, or PBMCs; the material itself was cDNA or gDNA.

The CDR3 length is 18 residues. Looked up from germline, CDR1 is LGHNA and CDR2 is YSLEER. The trim removed 1 base at V and 6 bases at J, leaving 13 bases unmatched. The sample comprised peripheral blood. The rearrangement joins TRBV4-3 to TRBJ2-2; 8 nucleotides align to TRBD1. This receptor was obtained from a man aged 40-50 years who had recovered from COVID-19. The CDR3 nucleotides are TGCGCCAGCAGCCAAGGTCCTCAGGGGGCCAGTTTCGCCGGGGAGCTGTTTTTT. It is translated as CASSQGPQGASFAGELFF.